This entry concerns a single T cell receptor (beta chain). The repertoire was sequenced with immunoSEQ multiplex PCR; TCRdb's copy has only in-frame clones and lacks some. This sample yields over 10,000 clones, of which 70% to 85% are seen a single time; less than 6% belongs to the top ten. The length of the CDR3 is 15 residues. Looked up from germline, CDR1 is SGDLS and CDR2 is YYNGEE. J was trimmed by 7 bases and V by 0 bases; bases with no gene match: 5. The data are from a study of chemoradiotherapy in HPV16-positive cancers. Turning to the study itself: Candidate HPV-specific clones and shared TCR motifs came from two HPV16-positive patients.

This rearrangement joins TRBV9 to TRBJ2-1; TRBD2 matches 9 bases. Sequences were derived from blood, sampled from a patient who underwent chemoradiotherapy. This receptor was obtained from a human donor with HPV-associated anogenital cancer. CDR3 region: CASSVVPAGGNEQFF. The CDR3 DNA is TGTGCCAGCAGCGTAGTCCCAGCGGGGGGTAATGAGCAGTTCTTC. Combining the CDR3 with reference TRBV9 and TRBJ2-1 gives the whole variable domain DSGVTQTPKHLITATGQRVTLRCSPRSGDLSVYWYQQSLDQGLQFLIQYYNGEERAKGNILERFSAQQFPDLHSELNLSSLELGDSALYFCASSVVPAGGNEQFFGPGTRLTVL.